This TCR beta chain is drawn from a study of T cells after yellow fever vaccination. On the study more broadly: With SMART-Seq v4 Ultra Low Input, the fractions containing low cell numbers were prepared.

For TCR, cDNA came from 5'RACE template switching, which added a universal primer site and UMIs. In TCRdb, the 5' RACE reads were re-called with MiXCR into one record per CDR3 protein. The sample consists of around 530,000 distinct CDR3 sequences, about a sixth of them appearing once. Sequencing was performed on PBMCs, taken less than 6 days after the first yellow fever vaccination. This clonotype was sampled from a young man who received the YFV17D yellow fever vaccine.

DNA of the CDR3: TGTGCCAGCAGTGGACTTACAGACGACACCGGGGAGCTGTTTTTT. Encoded protein: CASSGLTDDTGELFF. This chain connects TRBV12-3 or TRBV12-4 to TRBJ2-2, with D possibly being TRBD2 (5 bases). The CDR3 sequence is 15 residues long. Trimming stripped 5 bases from V and 3 bases from J, with 13 bases between.